Included here is one TCR beta chain sequence, with context. Its antigen remains unidentified. Compared with germline, one end of the junction differs, possibly owing to a read error. TCR beta CDR3 regions were amplified from RNA transcripts. Investigators did first-round RT-PCR with HTBI primers, then second-round multiplex PCR. MiXCR, applied by TCRdb to the multiplex PCR reads, yields one record per CDR3 protein. Of roughly 1.1 million distinct CDR3 sequences detected, about 36% appear once; the ten largest clones hold 11%. The CDR3 runs to 17 residues. CDR1 is SSHAT and CDR2 is FNYEAQ in the germline V gene (reference sequence). This sample was taken from a study of Graves' ophthalmopathy and Graves' hyperthyroidism. Regarding the study as a whole: Discrimination between ophthalmopathy and stable hyperthyroidism by a 13-signature model showed more than 85% sensitivity and roughly 80% specificity. Detection in blood was also observed for most expanded thyroid clonotypes above 0.001 frequency.

Newly diagnosed hyperthyroidism donors, aged 18 to 65, duration under 2 months. The chain uses TRBV7-7 and TRBJ1-2; the match to TRBD1 covers 9 bases. Sequencing was performed on peripheral blood or thyroid tissue (not recorded which). The receptor was isolated from an adult man with Graves' hyperthyroidism. The CDR3 loop reads CASSLGQDRGANYGCTF. The CDR3 DNA reads TGTGCCAGCAGCTTAGGGCAGGACAGGGGTGCTAACTATGGCTGCACCTTC.